Given below is one T cell receptor (beta chain) in context. Its antigen remains unknown. Source material for PBMCs was 10 ml fresh peripheral blood. There are 16 residues in the CDR3. With V trimmed by 7 bases and J by 5 bases, 9 bases remained unmatched. CDR1 is KGHSH, CDR2 LQKENI, per germline. The sample comes from a study of T cells in Graves' hyperthyroidism and ophthalmopathy. Overall study findings and caveats: Most expanded thyroid clonotypes above 0.001 also appeared in blood. Researchers report that a 13 V-J model separated ophthalmopathy from stable hyperthyroidism.

Amplification targeted TCR beta CDR3 regions from RNA transcripts. TCR CDR3 regions were first amplified by RT-PCR with HTBI primers. TCRdb re-called the multiplex PCR reads with MiXCR, one entry per CDR3 protein. The sample lists roughly 660,000 distinct CDR3 sequences, 17% seen once, with roughly a sixth in the top ten. The V call is TRBV18, the J call TRBJ2-1; TRBD2 matches at 12 bases. Sequences were obtained from blood. The clonotype comes from a man in his fifties or sixties with Graves' hyperthyroidism. CDR3 DNA: TGTGCCAGCTTCGAAAGACTAGCGGGAGTCGACAATGAGCAGTTCTTC. This sequence encodes CASFERLAGVDNEQFF. The variable domain in full, completed from reference TRBV18 and TRBJ2-1, reads NAGVMQNPRHLVRRRGQEARLRCSPMKGHSHVYWYRQLPEEGLKFMVYLQKENIIDESGMPKERFSAEFPKEGPSILRIQQVVRGDSAAYFCASFERLAGVDNEQFFGPGTRLTVL.